This T cell receptor (beta chain) was sequenced for a study of blood T cell repertoires in COVID-19 (dated by TCRdb to about 2020). Regarding the study in general: Samples covering the acute and convalescent phases of COVID-19 were provided by collaborators in the United States, Italy and Spain. The prospective study material was composed of cDNA or gDNA derived from T cells, B-cell-depleted T cells, or PBMCs. The repertoires were released in a freely available public database meant as a resource for research on the immune response to SARS-CoV-2. Where available, HLA class I and class II types were taken from metadata supplied by the sample provider and were not determined by assay-based typing. Subjects who had been exposed to COVID-19, were actively infected with it, or had recovered from it provided the deeply sampled blood TCRbeta repertoires that made up the dataset. Sample metadata almost always included a de-identified subject ID, COVID-19 status, age in years and sex. Samples came from the ongoing ImmuneRACE study (first 160 participants) plus 1,254 subjects from 6 global collaborators. Paper-wide results and their limitations: The amount of clinical and demographic metadata varied by source and participant and was provided uncurated.

Participants in the prospective study were aged roughly 18 to 89 years, lived in 24 United States geographic areas, and enrolled through a virtual design. In the prospective study, participants were assigned to cohorts based on the clinical history participants reported in a screening survey and a study questionnaire. For ImmuneRACE Cohort 3, a participant was defined as recovered based on two consecutive negative NP/OP PCR tests, clearance by a healthcare professional, or resolution of symptoms. Each participant in the prospective study had whole blood, serum and a nasopharyngeal or oropharyngeal swab collected by mobile phlebotomists. Additional blood draws and questionnaires over an approximately 2-month period could optionally be provided by prospective study participants. Before DNA extraction, blood samples from the prospective study were shipped at room temperature or frozen. The immunoSEQ Assay, a bias-controlled multiplex PCR, was used to amplify TCRbeta CDR3 regions from genomic DNA. In the original analysis: The number of nucleated cells in each sample was estimated from the amplification of reference gene primers within the assay. To quantify the absolute abundance of each unique TCRbeta CDR3 rearrangement, sequence reads were collapsed and filtered. Productive Simpson clonality was computed per sample as the square root of Simpson's diversity index over productive rearrangements. TCRdb took this table from immuneACCESS and kept in-frame rearrangements with V and J called. Such tables lack part of the clones; where checked against another copy, unresolved V genes explain under half of the gap, and the rest is unexplained. That table furnishes V, J and clone size, whereas the DNA furnished D and trimming. This sample gives 250,000 to 350,000 clones in total; 87% of them show up just once. In total, the top ten clones hold about 5.2% of the sample.

V is clipped by 5 bases and J by 4 bases, and the sequence between their germline boundaries is 11 bases long. Measured from the cysteine to the phenylalanine, the CDR3 is 13 residues long. Only the CDR3 portion is preserved as DNA: 39 bases, with reading frame beginning at the first base. CDR1 and CDR2 (MNHEY, SVGAGI) derive from the germline V gene. Comment on this clone: No antigen is known for it. Per-base qualities were not stored, and no clone one base away is much larger.

This clonotype was obtained from a woman aged 30 to 39 who had recovered from COVID-19. Sequencing was carried out using PBMCs or T cells enriched from blood (not recorded which). Recombination linked TRBV6-5 to TRBJ1-1; TRBD1 might be the D gene, on 5 matching bases. The nucleotide sequence is given as TGTGCCAGCAGTACCTTCCAGGGCACTGAAGCTTTCTTT. This encodes CASSTFQGTEAFF.